Following are 13 T cell receptor beta chains from one sample sequenced in a study of post-analysis software for immune sequencing data. Unique molecular identifiers were present in the TCR beta cDNA libraries. Via MiXCR, TCRdb re-called the PCR reads, giving one row per CDR3 protein. The sample shows hundreds of thousands of distinct CDR3 sequences, around 37% of them seen only once. The antigens for these receptors are not known. Study findings and constraints: TRBV5-6, TRBV5-1 and TRBV20-1 were among roughly five TRBV segments more frequent in patients than controls.

Sequencing used blood. The receptors here all came from a girl aged 10 to 17 with multiple sclerosis.

The chain uses TRBV29-1 and TRBJ1-2, with TRBD1 as a possible D gene (6 bases). V was clipped by 6 bases and J by 3 bases, with 8 bases between them. The CDR3 totals 11 residues. Germline-derived CDR1 and CDR2 are SQVTM and ANQGSEA. The CDR3 DNA follows: TGCAGCGTACAGGGAGACTATGGCTACACCTTC. Its protein product is CSVQGDYGYTF.

The rearrangement uses TRBV20-1 and TRBJ1-2; 10 nucleotides line up with TRBD1. Unmatched junction bases numbered 9, after V lost 3 bases and J lost 8 bases. Germline values: CDR1 DFQATT, CDR2 SNEGSKA (reference sequence). The CDR3 is 14 amino acids. In DNA form, the CDR3 reads TGCAGTGCTAGTAAACGGGACAGGGGAGGCGGCTACACCTTC. It codes for CSASKRDRGGGYTF.

This clonotype was detected a few times. This chain uses TRBV4-1 with TRBJ2-5, with D tentatively TRBD2 (5 bases). From germline, CDR1 is MGHRA and CDR2 YSYEKL. Trimming shortened V by 0 bases and J by 5 bases, and 16 bases separated the two germline ends. CDR3 length: 16 residues. CDR3 sequence: CASSQEIRRTSETQYF. CDR3 DNA sequence: TGCGCCAGCAGCCAAGAAATACGGAGGACGTCGGAGACCCAGTACTTC.

The rearrangement joins TRBV3-1 to TRBJ2-1; D is ambiguous. The V end lost 4 bases, the J end lost 4 bases, and 8 bases lay between the germline ends. The V gene's germline CDR1 is LGHDT and CDR2 YNNKEL (reference sequence). This CDR3 spans 13 amino acids. The CDR3 region is CASSLSQYNEQFF. The CDR3 coding sequence is TGTGCCAGCAGCCTTTCCCAATACAATGAGCAGTTCTTC.

This clonotype was counted only a few times. The chain recombines TRBV9 with TRBJ2-4; D not resolved. V was trimmed by 0 bases and J by 0 bases, leaving 13 bases between them. Germline V gene sequence: CDR1 SGDLS, CDR2 YYNGEE. The CDR3 has 17 residues. The CDR3 DNA follows: TGTGCCAGCAGCGTAGGGTCCGGGCCGGGAGCCAAAAACATTCAGTACTTC. Encoded protein: CASSVGSGPGAKNIQYF.

The chain links TRBV7-9 to TRBJ2-3; the D gene is possibly TRBD2 (6 bases). V dropped 9 bases and J dropped 1 base, with 17 bases sitting between them. The CDR3 is 15 residues long. The V gene's germline CDR1 is SEHNR and CDR2 FQNEAQ (reference sequence). The CDR3 reads CASSPRRGGTDTQYF. The DNA for the CDR3 is TGTGCCAGTAGCCCCCGTCGCGGGGGCACAGATACGCAGTATTTT.

The chain employs TRBV12-3 or TRBV12-4 and TRBJ1-6, with 7 bases matching TRBD1. The CDR3 covers 16 residues. V lost 4 bases to trimming and J lost 1 base; unmatched junction nucleotides: 4. CDR3 residues: CASSSQGWSYNSPLHF. The CDR3 DNA reads as TGTGCCAGCAGTTCACAGGGGTGGTCCTATAATTCACCCCTCCACTTT.

This chain joins TRBV9 and TRBJ2-3; 9 bases match TRBD2. Germline V gives CDR1 SGDLS, CDR2 YYNGEE. This CDR3 comprises 16 residues. J was trimmed by 2 bases and V by 0 bases; bases with no gene match: 4. CDR3: CASSVGPSGATDTQYF. The CDR3 DNA is TGTGCCAGCAGCGTAGGGCCTAGCGGGGCCACAGATACGCAGTATTTT.

V and J are TRBV3-1 and TRBJ1-4, with D maybe TRBD1 (5 bases). The CDR3 sequence is 16 residues long. Trimming took 3 bases from V and 8 from J, leaving 19 bases between them. CDR1 and CDR2 from the germline V gene are LGHDT and YNNKEL (reference sequence). CDR3 loop: CASSHFGDPEGEKLFF. The CDR3 bases are TGTGCCAGCAGCCACTTCGGGGACCCCGAGGGGGAAAAACTGTTTTTT.

The chain has TRBV6-6 and TRBJ2-1; no reliable D call. V was trimmed by 0 bases and J by 7 bases, leaving 10 bases between them. The CDR3 sequence is 14 residues long. The germline V gene has CDR1 MNHNY and CDR2 SVGAGI (reference sequence). CDR3: CASSYSPTKNEQFF. As DNA, the CDR3 is TGTGCCAGCAGTTACTCACCTACTAAAAATGAGCAGTTCTTC.

This clonotype was seen at least ten times. The junction shows a germline mismatch at one end, possibly a read error. The V call is TRBV5-1, the J call TRBJ2-1; 8 bases agree with TRBD1. The germline V gene has CDR1 SGHRS and CDR2 YFSETQ. This CDR3 contains 15 residues. CDR3 in DNA: TGTGCCAGCAGTTTAGGACAGGGATCCTACAATGAGCAGTTCTTC. This codes for CASSLGQGSYNEQFF.

This chain links TRBV27 with TRBJ2-5; D perhaps matches TRBD2 (5 bases). CDR1 is MNHEY and CDR2 is SMNVEV in the germline V gene (reference sequence). Trimming removed 0 bases at V and 3 bases at J, with 8 bases between. The CDR3 consists of 14 residues. The CDR3 DNA is TGTGCCAGCAGTTTATCACGAGCGGAAGAGACCCAGTACTTC. Protein product: CASSLSRAEETQYF.

The CDR3 DNA follows: TGTGCCAGCAGCCCTGGACAGGGTCGAGTCACAGATACGCAGTATTTT. This sequence encodes CASSPGQGRVTDTQYF. The chain employs TRBV5-6 and TRBJ2-3, with 8 bases aligning to TRBD1. The germline CDR1 and CDR2 sequences are SGHDT and YYEEEE. The V segment lost 4 bases and the J segment 2 bases; nucleotides outside the gene matches: 9. The CDR3 runs to 16 residues.